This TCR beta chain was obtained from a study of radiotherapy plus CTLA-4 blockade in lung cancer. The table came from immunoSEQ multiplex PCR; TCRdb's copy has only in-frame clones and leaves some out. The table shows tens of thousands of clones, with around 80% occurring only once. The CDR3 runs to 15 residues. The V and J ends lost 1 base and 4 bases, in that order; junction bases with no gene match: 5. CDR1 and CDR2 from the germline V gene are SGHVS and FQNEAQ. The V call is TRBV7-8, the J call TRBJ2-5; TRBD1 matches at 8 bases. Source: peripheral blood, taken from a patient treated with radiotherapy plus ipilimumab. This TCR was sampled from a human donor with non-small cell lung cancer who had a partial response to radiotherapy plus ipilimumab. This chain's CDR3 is CASSLEWTGRETQYF. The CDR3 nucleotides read TGTGCCAGCAGCTTAGAGTGGACAGGGAGAGAGACCCAGTACTTC.